This paragraph covers one T cell receptor (beta chain) sequence. These data come from a study of blood T cell repertoires in COVID-19. CDR3 size: 14 residues. In germline, CDR1 is WNHNN, CDR2 SYGVQD (reference sequence). The V segment lost 1 base and the J segment 7 bases; nucleotides outside the gene matches: 5. Repertoires were generated with immunoSEQ multiplex PCR, while TCRdb's copy carries only in-frame clones and drops some. The data show around 200,000 clones, about 89% seen once. The sequenced sample was peripheral blood. The receptor was derived from a middle-aged man with acute or convalescent COVID-19. The chain uses TRBV10-1 and TRBJ2-7, with TRBD2 identical over 9 bases. The CDR3 region has the DNA TGCGCCAGCAGTGAGTTTCGGACTAGCGATGAGCAGTACTTC. It codes for CASSEFRTSDEQYF.